This entry lists 14 T cell receptor beta chains sequenced from one sample in a study of T cell changes during pregnancy in multiple sclerosis. Measured with immunoSEQ multiplex PCR; TCRdb has only the in-frame clones, and not every one. The sample shows some 100,000 clones, roughly nine tenths of them seen only once. The sequencing here drew on peripheral blood, taken in the second trimester of pregnancy. Every receptor here comes from a female donor with multiple sclerosis, enrolled in a pregnancy study.

The V and J genes are TRBV2 and TRBJ2-7, with 12 nucleotides matching TRBD2. The junction had 8 bases not matched to a gene; V was cut back by 8 bases and J by 0 bases. Germline values: CDR1 SNHLY, CDR2 FYNNEI. The CDR3 is 16 amino acids. The CDR3, as DNA: TGTGCCAGCCAGCGATTGACTAGCGGGAGCTCCTACGAGCAGTACTTC. It specifies CASQRLTSGSSYEQYF.

The genes are TRBV2 and TRBJ2-7; D ambiguous. Germline CDR1 is SNHLY and CDR2 is FYNNEI. Deletions cut 6 bases from V and 3 bases from J, with 15 bases between. This CDR3 is 14 amino acids long. The CDR3 loop is CASRLTSPNYEQYF. For the CDR3, the DNA is TGTGCCAGCAGGCTAACCTCCCCGAACTACGAGCAGTACTTC.

The V and J genes are TRBV9 and TRBJ2-1; D not resolved. V lost 0 bases and J 8 bases, leaving 15 bases between the germline ends. This CDR3 contains 15 residues. Per germline, CDR1 SGDLS and CDR2 YYNGEE. DNA of the CDR3: TGTGCCAGCAGCGTAGTAAGCTCACCCAGGTATGAGCAGTTCTTC. As protein: CASSVVSSPRYEQFF.

The chain is built from TRBV4-1 and TRBJ1-1, with a tentative D call TRBD1 (6 bases). Trimming took 8 bases from V and 7 from J, leaving 14 bases between them. Germline V gene data show CDR1 as MGHRA and CDR2 as YSYEKL. The CDR3 contains 12 residues. The CDR3 region has the DNA TGCGCCAGCGCCGGGGGGGCCGTTGAAGCTTTCTTT. Encoded protein: CASAGGAVEAFF.

This clone turned up a few times. V usage is TRBV30 and J usage is TRBJ2-7; tentative D call: TRBD2 (6 bases). CDR3 length: 15 residues. V dropped 1 base and J dropped 3 bases, with 16 bases sitting between them. Germline CDR1 reads GTSNPN; CDR2 reads SVGIG (reference sequence). CDR3 loop: CAWSEVGGIFYEQYF. The CDR3 region has the DNA TGTGCCTGGAGTGAAGTGGGGGGAATATTCTACGAGCAGTACTTC.

The V and J genes are TRBV6-5 and TRBJ2-3; D is perhaps TRBD1 (6 bases). The germline V and J ends were trimmed by 5 bases and 6 bases, with 15 bases remaining between them. CDR3 length: 14 amino acids. CDR1 and CDR2 from the germline V gene are MNHEY and SVGAGI. This CDR3 reads CASSQQGIGDTQYF. The CDR3 DNA follows: TGTGCCAGCAGTCAGCAGGGGATAGGGGATACGCAGTATTTT.

The chain carries TRBV2 and TRBJ1-4; the match to TRBD1 covers 7 bases. With V trimmed by 6 bases and J by 0 bases, 7 bases remained unmatched. CDR3 size: 16 residues. Germline V lookup: CDR1 SNHLY, CDR2 FYNNEI. The CDR3 sequence: CASRRTGVSTNEKLFF. The CDR3 bases are TGTGCCAGCAGGAGAACAGGGGTCTCAACTAATGAAAAACTGTTTTTT. The whole variable domain, filled in from reference TRBV2 and TRBJ1-4, reads EPEVTQTPSHQVTQMGQEVILRCVPISNHLYFYWYRQILGQKVEFLVSFYNNEISEKSEIFDDQFSVERPDGSNFTLKIRSTKLEDSAMYFCASRRTGVSTNEKLFFGSGTQLSVL.

This clone showed up just once. The chain is built from TRBV6-1 and TRBJ1-4; D uncertain. Germline CDR1 and CDR2: MNHNS and SASEGT. The germline V and J ends were trimmed by 4 bases and 0 bases, with 9 bases remaining between them. CDR3 length equals 15 residues. Here the CDR3 DNA reads TGTGCCAGCAGTGGGCGGGATGCAACTAATGAAAAACTGTTTTTT. Its translation is CASSGRDATNEKLFF.

This chain connects TRBV9 to TRBJ1-3; D is perhaps TRBD1 (6 bases). Germline values: CDR1 SGDLS, CDR2 YYNGEE. The CDR3 runs to 16 residues. V lost 5 bases and J 0 bases, leaving 15 bases between the germline ends. The CDR3 DNA is TGTGCCAGCAGTGGGGGGGGGCTCCGCTCTGGAAACACCATATATTTT. This gives the protein CASSGGGLRSGNTIYF.

The table lists this clone with a count of one. The chain has TRBV6-5 and TRBJ2-3; 9 bases align to TRBD2. After removal of 5 bases from V and 6 bases from J, the junction contained 9 bases not matched to a gene. Germline assignment: CDR1 MNHEY and CDR2 SVGAGI. This CDR3 region has 15 residues. CDR3 coding DNA: TGTGCCAGCAGTCCCCGGACTAGCGCTCGGGATACGCAGTATTTT. Residues: CASSPRTSARDTQYF.

The chain recombines TRBV28 with TRBJ1-1; maybe TRBD1 (6 bases). V was pared by 5 bases and J by 2 bases, with 21 bases between. Germline V gene sequence: CDR1 MDHEN, CDR2 SYDVKM. The length of the CDR3 is 17 residues. The CDR3 DNA is TGTGCCAGCAGTCCGACCTGGACAGTTCGGATAAACACTGAAGCTTTCTTT. This codes for CASSPTWTVRINTEAFF.

The chain has TRBV27 and TRBJ2-7; TRBD1 matches at 9 bases. With 6 bases clipped from V and 5 bases from J, the junction kept 8 bases outside the gene matches. There are 14 residues in the CDR3. Germline lookup yields CDR1 MNHEY and CDR2 SMNVEV (reference sequence). CDR3 nucleotide sequence: TGTGCCAGCAGCCCGAGGACAGGGGCCCACGAGCAGTACTTC. This encodes CASSPRTGAHEQYF.

The chain uses TRBV19 and TRBJ2-7; 13 bases are a match to TRBD2. Per the germline V gene, CDR1 is LNHDA and CDR2 is SQIVND (reference sequence). The J segment lost 4 bases and the V segment lost 3 bases, leaving 6 bases of the junction unmatched. The length of the CDR3 is 16 residues. The DNA of the CDR3 is TGTGCCAGTAGTATCTCCGGGACTAGCGGGACGTACGAGCAGTACTTC. It yields the protein CASSISGTSGTYEQYF.

This sequence joins TRBV5-1 and TRBJ1-3; no clear D. There are 13 residues in the CDR3. The V and J ends lost 3 bases and 8 bases respectively, with 12 bases between them. Germline CDR1 is SGHRS and CDR2 is YFSETQ. The CDR3 is CASSSRPGDTIYF. DNA of the CDR3: TGCGCCAGCAGCTCCCGTCCCGGGGACACCATATATTTT. Drawing the rest from reference TRBV5-1 and TRBJ1-3, the complete variable domain is KAGVTQTPRYLIKTRGQQVTLSCSPISGHRSVSWYQQTPGQGLQFLFEYFSETQRNKGNFPGRFSGRQFSNSRSEMNVSTLELGDSALYLCASSSRPGDTIYFGEGSWLTVV.